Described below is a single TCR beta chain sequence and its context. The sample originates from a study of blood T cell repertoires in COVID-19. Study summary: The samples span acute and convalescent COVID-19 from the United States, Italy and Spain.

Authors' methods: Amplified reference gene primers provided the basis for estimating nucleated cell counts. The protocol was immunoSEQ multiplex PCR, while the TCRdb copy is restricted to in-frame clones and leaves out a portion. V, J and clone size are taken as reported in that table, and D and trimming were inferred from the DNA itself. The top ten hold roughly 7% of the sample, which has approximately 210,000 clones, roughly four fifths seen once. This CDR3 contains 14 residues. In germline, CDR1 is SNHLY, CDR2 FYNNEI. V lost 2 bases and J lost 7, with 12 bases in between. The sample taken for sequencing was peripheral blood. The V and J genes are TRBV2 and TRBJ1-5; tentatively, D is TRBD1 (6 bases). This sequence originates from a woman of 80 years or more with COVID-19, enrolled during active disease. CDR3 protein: CASSEFQGRQPQHF. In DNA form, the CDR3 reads TGTGCCAGCAGTGAATTCCAGGGGCGGCAGCCCCAGCATTTT.